Given below is one T cell receptor (beta chain) in context. The data derive from a study of blood T cell repertoires in COVID-19. Study as a whole: T cells, B-cell-depleted T cells, or PBMCs supplied cDNA or gDNA.

Germline assignment: CDR1 SGHRS and CDR2 YFSETQ. Trimming at V came to 0 bases and at J to 6 bases, leaving 7 bases not matched to a gene. This CDR3 region has 15 residues. Some clones are missing from TCRdb's copy, which holds only in-frame ones; the method was immunoSEQ multiplex PCR. The sample gives approximately 300,000 clones, roughly nine tenths of which show up once; about 18% is in the top ten. The cohort comprised adults aged about 18 to 100 years residing in about two dozen US areas. Allocation to cohorts depended on clinical history reported by the participants. This chain connects TRBV5-1 to TRBJ2-5; 8 nucleotides match TRBD2. Material for sequencing was PBMCs or T cells enriched from blood (not recorded which). The sequence was obtained from a woman younger than 45 who had recovered from COVID-19. CDR3 nucleotide sequence: TGCGCCAGCAGCTTGGAGTCTACTAGCGGTCAGACCCAGTACTTC. Encoded protein: CASSLESTSGQTQYF.